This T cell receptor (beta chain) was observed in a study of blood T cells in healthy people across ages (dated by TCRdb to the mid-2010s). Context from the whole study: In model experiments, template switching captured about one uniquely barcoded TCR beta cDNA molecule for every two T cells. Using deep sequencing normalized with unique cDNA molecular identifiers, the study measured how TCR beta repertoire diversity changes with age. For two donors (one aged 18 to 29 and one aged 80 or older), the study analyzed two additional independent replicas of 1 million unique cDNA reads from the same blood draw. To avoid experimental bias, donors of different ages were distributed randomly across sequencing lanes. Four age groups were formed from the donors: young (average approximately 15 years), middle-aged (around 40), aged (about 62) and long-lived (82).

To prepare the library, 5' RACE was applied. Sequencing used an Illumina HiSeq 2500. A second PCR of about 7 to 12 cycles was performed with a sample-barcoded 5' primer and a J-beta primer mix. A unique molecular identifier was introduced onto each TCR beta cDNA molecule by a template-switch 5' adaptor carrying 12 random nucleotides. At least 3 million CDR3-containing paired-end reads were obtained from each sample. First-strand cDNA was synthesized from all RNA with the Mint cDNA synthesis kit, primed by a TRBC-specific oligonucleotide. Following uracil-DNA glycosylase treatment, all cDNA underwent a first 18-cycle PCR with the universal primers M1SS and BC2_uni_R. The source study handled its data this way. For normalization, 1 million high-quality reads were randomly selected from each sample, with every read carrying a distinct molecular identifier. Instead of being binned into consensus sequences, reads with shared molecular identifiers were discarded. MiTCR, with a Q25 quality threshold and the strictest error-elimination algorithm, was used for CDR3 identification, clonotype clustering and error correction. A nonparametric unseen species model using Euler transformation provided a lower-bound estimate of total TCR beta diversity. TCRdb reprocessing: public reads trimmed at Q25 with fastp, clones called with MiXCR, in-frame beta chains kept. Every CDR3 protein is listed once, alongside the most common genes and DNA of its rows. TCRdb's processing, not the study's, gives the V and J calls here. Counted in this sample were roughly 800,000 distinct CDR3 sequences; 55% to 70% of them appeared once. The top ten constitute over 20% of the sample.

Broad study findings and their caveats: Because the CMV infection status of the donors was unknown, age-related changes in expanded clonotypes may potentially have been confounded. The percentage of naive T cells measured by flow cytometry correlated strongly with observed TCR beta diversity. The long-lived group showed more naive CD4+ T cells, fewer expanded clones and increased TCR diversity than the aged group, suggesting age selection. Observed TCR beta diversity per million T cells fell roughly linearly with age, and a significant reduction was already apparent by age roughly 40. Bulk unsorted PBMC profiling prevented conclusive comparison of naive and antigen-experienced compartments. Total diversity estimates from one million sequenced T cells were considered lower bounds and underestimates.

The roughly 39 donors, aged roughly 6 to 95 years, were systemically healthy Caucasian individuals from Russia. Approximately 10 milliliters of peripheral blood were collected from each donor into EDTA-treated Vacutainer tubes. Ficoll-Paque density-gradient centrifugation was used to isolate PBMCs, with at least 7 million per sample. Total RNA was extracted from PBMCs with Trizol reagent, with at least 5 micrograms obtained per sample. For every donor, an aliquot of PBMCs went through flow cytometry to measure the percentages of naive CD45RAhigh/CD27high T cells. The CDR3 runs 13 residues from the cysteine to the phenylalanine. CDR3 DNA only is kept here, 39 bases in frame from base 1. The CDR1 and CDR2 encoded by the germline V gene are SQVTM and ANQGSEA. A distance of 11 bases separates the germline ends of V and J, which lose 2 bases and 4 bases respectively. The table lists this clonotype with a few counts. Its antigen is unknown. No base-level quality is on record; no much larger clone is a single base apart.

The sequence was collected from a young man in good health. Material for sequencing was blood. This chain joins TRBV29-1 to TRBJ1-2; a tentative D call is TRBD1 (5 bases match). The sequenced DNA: TGCAGCGTTGAACAGGGACGGATCTATGGCTACACCTTC. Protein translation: CSVEQGRIYGYTF.